Detailed here is one T cell receptor beta chain. What it recognizes is unknown. This CDR3 has 16 amino acids. Germline lookup yields CDR1 MNHNS and CDR2 SASEGT. The germline V and J ends were trimmed by 0 bases and 10 bases, with 16 bases remaining between them. The assay was immunoSEQ multiplex PCR, and TCRdb's table has in-frame clones only and misses some. This listing includes roughly 50 clones. These data are taken from a study of primary melanoma T cells and metastatic recurrence. Whole-study context: These T2 to T4 primary melanomas had thickness greater than 1 mm.

Study-level results: The authors suggested a successful antitumor T-cell response can exist in primary melanoma.

The receptor's source is a human donor with melanoma. The specimen was melanoma tumor tissue. The gene calls are TRBV6-1 and TRBJ1-6, with a tentative D call TRBD1 (5 bases). The CDR3: CASSEAVLIGTSPLHF. The CDR3 DNA reads as TGTGCCAGCAGTGAAGCGGTCTTAATCGGGACCTCACCCCTCCACTTT.